Below, 4 T cell receptor beta chains from the same sample are listed, as sequenced in a study of CD8 T cells in Susac syndrome. After extraction with the RNeasy kit, about 0.45 to 1 ug of the RNA was reverse transcribed using random hexamers. MiXCR, applied by TCRdb to the immunoSEQ multiplex PCR reads, yields one record per CDR3 protein. Counted here are 150,000 to 190,000 distinct CDR3 sequences, 95% to 96% occurring once; the ten biggest clones make up roughly 0.15%. Specimen: CD8+ T cells from PBMCs. The receptors come from a human donor with multiple sclerosis.

V usage is TRBV20-1 and J usage is TRBJ2-3, with TRBD2 identical over 16 bases. This CDR3 has 15 amino acids. Per the germline V gene, CDR1 is DFQATT and CDR2 is SNEGSKA (reference sequence). CDR3 nucleotides: TGCAGCGGGACTAGCGGGGGGGCTAGGGCAGATACGCAGTATTTT. It translates to CSGTSGGARADTQYF.

J is TRBJ1-1 and V is TRBV29-1, with D unclear. There are 10 residues in the CDR3. The germline V gene encodes CDR1 SQVTM and CDR2 ANQGSEA. V was clipped by 0 bases and J by 11 bases, with 7 bases between them. The CDR3 is CSVEDRVAFF. The CDR3, as DNA: TGCAGCGTTGAAGATCGGGTGGCTTTCTTT.

This chain links TRBV23-1 with TRBJ1-2; D is uncertain. TRBV23-1 carries the ORF label, with uncertain function. This CDR3 has 15 amino acids. V lost 0 bases and J lost 4, with 12 bases in between. CDR3 amino acids: CASSQSSSPLYGYTF. The CDR3 DNA reads as TGCGCCAGCAGTCAATCGAGTTCCCCGCTCTATGGCTACACCTTC.

V and J are TRBV30 and TRBJ1-2, with D hard to call. The CDR3 is 12 amino acids. The V gene's germline CDR1 is GTSNPN and CDR2 SVGIG (reference sequence). The V gene lost 5 bases and the J gene lost 4 bases, with 11 bases spanning the gap. The DNA for the CDR3 is TGTGCCTGGGGGCCCTCCTCCTATGGCTACACCTTC. Encoded protein: CAWGPSSYGYTF.